The clone carrying this T cell receptor beta chain was seen a few times. Germline CDR1 and CDR2: MNHEY and SVGAGI. Trimming pared 0 bases from V and 6 bases from J, leaving 10 bases between. This CDR3 contains 14 residues. The source of the sample is a study of T-cell reconstitution after alpha-beta-depleted transplantation in children. Unique molecular identifiers were built into the TCRbeta library. Using its own MiXCR run on the PCR reads, TCRdb lists one record per CDR3 protein. The sample carries fewer than 550,000 distinct CDR3 sequences, roughly 11% recorded once. The chain couples TRBV6-5 to TRBJ2-3, with D hard to call. The TCR originated in a human donor who donated a stem cell graft to a child with acute myeloid leukemia. Sequences were derived from PBMCs from the stem cell graft donor, sampled from the stem cell graft. The CDR3 loop is CASSYSRTADTQYF. CDR3 coding DNA: TGTGCCAGCAGTTACTCGCGAACGGCGGATACGCAGTATTTT.